This TCR beta chain was obtained from a study of blood T cells in healthy people across ages. Together with a sample-barcoded 5' primer, a J-beta primer mix was included in a second PCR lasting roughly 6 to 12 cycles. Unique molecular identifiers of 12 random nucleotides labeled each cDNA. All samples gave at least 2.5 million CDR3-containing paired-end reads. TCRdb re-derived calls from the 5' RACE reads in MiXCR, one entry per CDR3 protein. Of 650,000 to 700,000 distinct CDR3 sequences detected, 32% appear once; the ten largest clones hold about 16%. This clonotype was detected many times. The origin of this receptor is a woman older than 75 in good health. The specimen was blood.

DNA of the CDR3: TGTGCCAGCAGCCAAGATTGGGGGTCTGGGGCCAACGTCCTGACTTTC. Translating it yields CASSQDWGSGANVLTF. The chain has TRBV14 and TRBJ2-6, with D perhaps given as TRBD1 or TRBD2 (5 bases each). The CDR3 is made up of 16 amino acids. Trimming removed 0 bases at V and 1 base at J, with 7 bases between. From germline, CDR1 is SGHDN and CDR2 FVKESK.